This passage covers 3 T cell receptor beta chains from one sample sequenced in a study of patients and donors after allogeneic stem cell transplantation. TCRdb ran MiXCR on the RT-PCR reads and lists one entry per CDR3 protein. The sample includes roughly 940,000 distinct CDR3 sequences, more than 15% of them seen just once. Sequenced material: blood, either unsorted or a sorted T cell fraction (not recorded which). These TCRs come from a human donor who was either an allogeneic HSCT recipient or a stem cell or donor lymphocyte infusion donor (not recorded which). It is not recorded whose cells these are; they may come from a transplant donor.

This clonotype has only a few counts. The chain has TRBV2 and TRBJ2-1; no reliable D call. The V end was cut by 7 bases, the J end by 8 bases, with 21 bases between. This CDR3 is built from 15 residues. Germline assignment: CDR1 SNHLY and CDR2 FYNNEI. CDR3 in amino acids: CASTPRLELYDEQFF. In DNA form, the CDR3 reads TGTGCCAGCACCCCAAGGCTAGAGCTATACGATGAGCAGTTCTTC.

The chain employs TRBV18 and TRBJ2-7; 9 nucleotides align to TRBD2. The CDR3 extends over 18 amino acids. Looked up from germline, CDR1 is KGHSH and CDR2 is LQKENI. The ends lost 3 bases at V and 3 bases at J; junction bases unmatched: 15. CDR3 coding DNA: TGTGCCAGCTCACCCATCGAAAGACGGACTAGCGTTGTCTACGAGCAGTACTTC. This sequence encodes CASSPIERRTSVVYEQYF.

This clonotype came up a few times. The chain joins TRBV27 to TRBJ1-1; D is perhaps TRBD1 (5 bases). V was pared by 7 bases and J by 0 bases, with 12 bases between. The CDR3 length is 14 residues. From germline, CDR1 is MNHEY and CDR2 SMNVEV (reference sequence). CDR3 DNA: TGTGCCAGCAACCCGGCAGGGATGAACACTGAAGCTTTCTTT. This translates into CASNPAGMNTEAFF.